This T cell receptor beta chain was recovered during a study of blood T cell repertoires in COVID-19. Data came from immunoSEQ multiplex PCR; TCRdb stores just in-frame clones and leaves some out. The table includes 350,000 or so clones, over 85% detected once. This clone was seen just once. The same CDR3 arises from other DNA sequences in this sample as well. This receptor was identified in an older woman with COVID-19, enrolled during active disease. Sequencing used peripheral blood.

This chain's CDR3 is CASSSGQGGNQPQHF. The CDR3 region has the DNA TGCGCCAGCAGCTCGGGACAGGGAGGAAATCAGCCCCAGCATTTT. V gene TRBV5-1 combines with J gene TRBJ1-5; the match to TRBD1 covers 9 bases. The CDR3 length is 15 residues. Per germline, CDR1 SGHRS and CDR2 YFSETQ. V was pared by 3 bases and J by 4 bases, with 5 bases of the junction left unmatched.